This TCR beta chain was sequenced during a study of spatial heterogeneity in lung cancer. Study as a whole: Raw reads showed each unique TCR and UMI combination turning up more than ten times on average.

TCR cDNA molecules each had a unique molecular identifier. One entry per CDR3 protein, called by TCRdb with MiXCR from the 5' RACE reads. The table includes under 25,000 distinct CDR3 sequences, 4.5% to 7% detected once. The time point here: sample taken at primary tumor resection. Donors were some 72 untreated early-stage non-small cell lung cancer patients. Extraction of whole RNA from tumor, nontumor lung or frozen PBMC preceded unsorted sequencing. This clonotype has at least ten counts. V lost 0 bases and J 4 bases, leaving 13 bases between the germline ends. This CDR3 region has 16 residues. Germline V CDR1 and CDR2: MNHEY, SVGAGI.

The sequence was obtained from a male donor with early-stage non-small cell lung cancer. This chain links TRBV6-5 with TRBJ1-3; D uncertain. This specimen consisted of PBMCs, obtained at surgery. The CDR3 DNA sequence: TGTGCCAGCAGTTACTCCCAGGACTTACTCGGAAACACCATATATTTT. Amino acids: CASSYSQDLLGNTIYF.